The T cell receptor (beta chain) described here comes from a study of cytomegalovirus exposure and HLA in healthy donors. There are 15 residues in the CDR3. Germline-derived CDR1 and CDR2 are LNHDA and SQIVND (reference sequence). Trimming removed 5 bases at V and 1 base at J, with 14 bases between. Repertoires were generated with immunoSEQ multiplex PCR, while TCRdb's copy carries only in-frame clones and drops some. Of more than 110,000 clones listed, 85% to 90% are singletons. The table lists this clone with a few counts. Antigen unknown. Study-wide points: Most TCR sequences proved rare, with some public TCRs found in many donors. Reports indicated that the classifier achieved high specificity and sensitivity in diagnosing cytomegalovirus status. In vitro experiments confirmed that three CMV-associated chains were specific for CMV antigens. Overall, about 160 TCR beta chains were annotated as cytomegalovirus-associated.

The sequence was obtained from a woman between 18 and 29 years old in good health and CMV-seropositive. The chain is built from TRBV19 and TRBJ1-1, with D maybe TRBD1 (6 bases). The sample was PBMCs. The CDR3 nucleotides read TGTGCCAGTAGTGGGTTGGGACAACCGAACACTGAAGCTTTCTTT. Protein: CASSGLGQPNTEAFF.